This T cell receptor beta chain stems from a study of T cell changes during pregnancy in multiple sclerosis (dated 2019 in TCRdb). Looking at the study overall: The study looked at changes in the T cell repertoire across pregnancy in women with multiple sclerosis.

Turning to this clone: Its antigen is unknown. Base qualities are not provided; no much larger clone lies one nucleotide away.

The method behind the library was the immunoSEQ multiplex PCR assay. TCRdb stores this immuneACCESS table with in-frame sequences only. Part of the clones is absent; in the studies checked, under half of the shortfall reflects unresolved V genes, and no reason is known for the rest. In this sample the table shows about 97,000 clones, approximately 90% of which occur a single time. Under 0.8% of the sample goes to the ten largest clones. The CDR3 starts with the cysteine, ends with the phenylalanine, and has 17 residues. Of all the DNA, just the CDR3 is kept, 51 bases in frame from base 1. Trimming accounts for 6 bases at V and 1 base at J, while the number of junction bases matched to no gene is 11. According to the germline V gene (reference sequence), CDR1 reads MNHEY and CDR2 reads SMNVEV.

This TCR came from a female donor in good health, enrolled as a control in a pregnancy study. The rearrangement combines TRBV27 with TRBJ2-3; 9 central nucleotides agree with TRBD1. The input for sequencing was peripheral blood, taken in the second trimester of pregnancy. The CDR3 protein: CASSPLQGAPGTDTQYF. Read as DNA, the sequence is TGTGCCAGCAGCCCCCTACAGGGGGCGCCGGGCACAGATACGCAGTATTTT.